This T cell receptor beta chain emerged from a study of blood T cell repertoires in COVID-19. The overall study: Acute and convalescent COVID-19 samples came from the United States, Italy and Spain. The cDNA or gDNA used as material had been derived from T cells, B-cell-depleted T cells, or PBMCs.

CDR3 size: 12 residues. V was cut by 8 bases and J by 8 bases, with 13 bases left in between. Germline CDR1 is MDHEN and CDR2 is SYDVKM. Repertoires were generated with immunoSEQ multiplex PCR, while TCRdb's copy carries only in-frame clones and drops some. The profile covers some 130,000 clones, with 88% appearing a single time and 10% to 13% taken by the ten largest. The sequenced material came from peripheral blood. This TCR was sampled from a man aged 45-65 years with acute or convalescent COVID-19. The gene calls are TRBV28 and TRBJ2-1; D gene ambiguous. CDR3 DNA sequence: TGTGCCAGCTTCAACCTGCTAGATGAGCAGTTCTTC. It specifies CASFNLLDEQFF.